A single sample is the source of the 6 T cell receptor beta chains below, sequenced in a study of cytomegalovirus exposure and HLA in healthy donors. The PCR contained 60 Vbeta and 13 Jbeta primers. The data were produced by immunoSEQ multiplex PCR, yet TCRdb's version contains in-frame clones alone and is incomplete. In the table there are fewer than 180,000 clones, around 60% of which are singletons. Sequencing was done on a sample of PBMCs. Receptor source: a woman aged 55-70 years in good health and CMV-seropositive.

This chain joins TRBV7-2 and TRBJ2-7, with D perhaps matching TRBD1 (6 bases). CDR1 is SGHTA and CDR2 is FQGNSA in the germline V gene. This CDR3 is 14 amino acids long. Trimming left V 1 base short and J 1 base short, with 8 bases between. The CDR3 loop is CASSLDRASYEQYF. In DNA form, the CDR3 reads TGTGCCAGCAGCTTAGACAGGGCGTCCTACGAGCAGTACTTC.

The CDR3 sequence is CASSGQTKGEPYNEQFF. CDR3 sequence (DNA): TGTGCCAGCAGCGGACAGACTAAGGGGGAACCGTACAATGAGCAGTTCTTC. The chain is built from TRBV9 and TRBJ2-1, with D possibly TRBD1 on 6 matching bases. Trimming shortened V by 3 bases and J by 4 bases, and 20 bases separated the two germline ends. The CDR3 is 17 amino acids. CDR1 SGDLS and CDR2 YYNGEE come from the germline V gene.

V usage is TRBV27 and J usage is TRBJ2-1, with 12 nucleotides matching TRBD2. Trimming removed 5 bases from V and 8 bases from J; junction bases left unmatched: 16. Germline V CDR1 and CDR2: MNHEY, SMNVEV (reference sequence). The CDR3 is 18 amino acids. CDR3 in DNA: TGTGCCAGCAGTCCCCAGCCCCGACTAGCGGGAGTGTTCGATGAGCAGTTCTTC. Amino acid sequence: CASSPQPRLAGVFDEQFF.

The chain joins TRBV19 to TRBJ1-1; weak D call: TRBD1 (5 bases). CDR3 length: 14 amino acids. V lost 3 bases and J lost 0, with 8 bases in between. Germline V gene sequence: CDR1 LNHDA, CDR2 SQIVND (reference sequence). CDR3 region: CASSMGTVNTEAFF. As DNA, the CDR3 is TGTGCCAGTAGTATGGGGACTGTGAACACTGAAGCTTTCTTT.

The table lists this clone with a count of one. The chain has TRBV30 and TRBJ1-4, with a possible D match to TRBD1 (5 bases). This CDR3 region has 16 residues. Germline V gives CDR1 GTSNPN, CDR2 SVGIG (reference sequence). V lost 2 bases to trimming and J lost 4 bases, with 17 bases between them. CDR3 coding DNA: TGTGCCTGGAGTACCCCGGGGGACGACTTTAATGAAAAACTGTTTTTT. This translates into CAWSTPGDDFNEKLFF. Filled out from reference TRBV30 and TRBJ1-4, the complete variable domain reads SQTIHQWPATLVQPVGSPLSLECTVEGTSNPNLYWYRQAAGRGLQLLFYSVGIGQISSEVPQNLSASRPQDRQFILSSKKLLLSDSGFYLCAWSTPGDDFNEKLFFGSGTQLSVL.

The chain links TRBV2 to TRBJ2-5; the D is unclear. The tail of the sequence fits TRBJ2-7 better, so the J call may be wrong. CDR1 is SNHLY and CDR2 is FYNNEI in the germline V gene. The CDR3 spans 13 residues. The CDR3 region is CASSELPSYEQYF. In DNA form, the CDR3 reads TGTGCCAGCAGTGAGTTGCCTTCCTACGAGCAGTACTTC.